The TCR beta chain described here comes from a study of regulatory and conventional T cells in RAG deficiency. Whole-study results and caveats: Sorted Omenn CD25-high CD127-low cells may not be bona fide Tregs. Omenn syndrome and CID/AS patients had approximately 91-fold fewer unique Treg TCR beta sequences, versus approximately 9.6-fold elsewhere.

Comment on this clone: What it recognizes is unknown.

Assay: immunoSEQ multiplex PCR; the TCRdb copy retains only in-frame clones and omits some. The table has 5,500 to 8,500 clones, approximately 82% seen once. CDR1 and CDR2 (germline): MNHEY, SMNVEV (reference sequence). V trimming: 0 bases; J trimming: 1 base; junction bases outside the gene matches: 11. This CDR3 comprises 19 residues. These records were also assigned to another study, of regulatory T cells. That source reports: The primer mix had 52 TRBV and 13 TRBJ primers.

The sequence came from a human donor in good health. Specimen: CD8+ T cells sorted from blood. The chain carries TRBV27 and TRBJ2-3; 9 nucleotides agree with TRBD2. This CDR3 reads CASSLSLAGMLLGTDTQYF. The CDR3 region has the DNA TGTGCCAGCAGTTTATCTCTAGCGGGGATGCTGTTGGGCACAGATACGCAGTATTTT.